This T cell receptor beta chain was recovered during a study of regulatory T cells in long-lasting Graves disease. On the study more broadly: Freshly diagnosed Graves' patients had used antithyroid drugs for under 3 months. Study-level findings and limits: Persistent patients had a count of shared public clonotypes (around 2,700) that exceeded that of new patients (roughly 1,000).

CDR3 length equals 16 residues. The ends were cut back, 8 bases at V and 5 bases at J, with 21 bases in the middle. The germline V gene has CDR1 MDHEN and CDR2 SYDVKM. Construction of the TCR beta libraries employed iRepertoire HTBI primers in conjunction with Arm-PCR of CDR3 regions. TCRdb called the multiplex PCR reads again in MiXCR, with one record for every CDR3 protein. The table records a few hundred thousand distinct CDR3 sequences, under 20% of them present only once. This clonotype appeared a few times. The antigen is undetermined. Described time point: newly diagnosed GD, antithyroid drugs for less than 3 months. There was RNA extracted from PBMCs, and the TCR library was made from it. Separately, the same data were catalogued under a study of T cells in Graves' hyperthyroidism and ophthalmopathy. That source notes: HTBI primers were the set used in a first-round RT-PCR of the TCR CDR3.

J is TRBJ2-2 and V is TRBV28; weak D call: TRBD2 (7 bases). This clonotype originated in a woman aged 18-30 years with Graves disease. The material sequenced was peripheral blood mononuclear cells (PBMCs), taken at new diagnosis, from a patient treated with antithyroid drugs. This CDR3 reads CASSVGGRELTGELFF. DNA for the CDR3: TGTGCCAGCTCTGTCGGGGGGCGGGAGTTGACCGGGGAGCTGTTTTTT.